Below are 5 T cell receptor beta chains sequenced from a single sample in a study of blood T cell repertoires in COVID-19. Sequencing was performed with immunoSEQ multiplex PCR; in TCRdb, only in-frame clones are kept and a portion is missing. Here the sample spans 95,000 to 150,000 clones, about 70% being singletons. Material: peripheral blood. The receptors were sampled from a woman between 65 and 79 years old with acute or convalescent COVID-19.

This clone was found once. CDR3 sequence reads: CASSRARGDNEKLFF. DNA for the CDR3: TGTGCCAGCAGTCGAGCCCGGGGGGATAATGAAAAACTGTTTTTT. V gene TRBV7-8 combines with J gene TRBJ1-4, with D perhaps matching TRBD1 (5 bases). Trimming cost V 6 bases and J 4 bases, with 15 bases left between them. Germline V lookup: CDR1 SGHVS, CDR2 FQNEAQ. The CDR3 has 15 amino acids.

This chain links TRBV6-1 with TRBJ1-1, with D possibly matching TRBD1 (6 bases). The germline CDR1 and CDR2 sequences are MNHNS and SASEGT. V was trimmed by 1 base and J by 6 bases, leaving 15 bases between them. The CDR3 is 15 residues long. The CDR3 spells CASSEGGGSFAEAFF. The CDR3 bases are TGTGCCAGCAGTGAAGGAGGGGGTAGCTTCGCTGAAGCTTTCTTT.

V and J are TRBV28 and TRBJ2-7, with TRBD2 identical over 8 bases. The germline V gene encodes CDR1 MDHEN and CDR2 SYDVKM. The trim removed 3 bases at V and 3 bases at J, leaving 1 base unmatched. This CDR3 comprises 13 residues. The CDR3 DNA is TGTGCCAGCAGTTTGGCGGGAGGCTACGAGCAGTACTTC. It encodes CASSLAGGYEQYF.

The chain links TRBV5-5 to TRBJ1-6; tentatively, D is TRBD1 (6 bases). Germline lookup yields CDR1 SGHKS and CDR2 YYEKEE (reference sequence). The CDR3 is 15 amino acids. V lost 3 bases and J 6 bases, leaving 13 bases between the germline ends. This chain's CDR3 is CASSYRDTANSPLHF. In DNA form, the CDR3 reads TGTGCCAGCAGCTATCGGGACACGGCTAATTCACCCCTCCACTTT.

This sequence joins TRBV7-9 and TRBJ2-7; D not certain. This CDR3 spans 14 amino acids. Germline V CDR1 and CDR2: SEHNR, FQNEAQ (reference sequence). The V end was cut by 0 bases, the J end by 4 bases, with 10 bases between. The CDR3 region is CASSLASRPYEQYF. CDR3 bases: TGTGCCAGCAGCTTAGCGAGCAGGCCGTACGAGCAGTACTTC. The full variable domain, completed using reference TRBV7-9 and TRBJ2-7, is DTGVSQNPRHKITKRGQNVTFRCDPISEHNRLYWYRQTLGQGPEFLTYFQNEAQLEKSRLLSDRFSAERPKGSFSTLEIQRTEQGDSAMYLCASSLASRPYEQYFGPGTRLTVT.